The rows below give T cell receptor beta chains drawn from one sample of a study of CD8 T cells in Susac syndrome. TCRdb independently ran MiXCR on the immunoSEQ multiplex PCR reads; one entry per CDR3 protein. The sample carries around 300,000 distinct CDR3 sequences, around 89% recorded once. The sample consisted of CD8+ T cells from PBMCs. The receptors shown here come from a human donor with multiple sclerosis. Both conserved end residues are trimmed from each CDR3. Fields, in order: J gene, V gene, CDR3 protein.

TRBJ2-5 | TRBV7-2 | ASSPGTTGETQY
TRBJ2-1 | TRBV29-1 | SVAGTVDPWGSSYNEQF
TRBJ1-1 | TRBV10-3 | AISESGFNTGANTEAF
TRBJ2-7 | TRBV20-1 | SARARGGGSYEQY
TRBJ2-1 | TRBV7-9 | ASSSTISRDSRYNEQF
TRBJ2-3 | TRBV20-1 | SASPQSGHTYTQY
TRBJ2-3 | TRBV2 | ASSDEVSKSSSTDTQY
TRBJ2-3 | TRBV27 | ASSRSGGVADTQY
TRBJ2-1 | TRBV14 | ASSSGGEQF
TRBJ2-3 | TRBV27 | ASTGARGTSTDTQY
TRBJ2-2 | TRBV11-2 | ASRRDRGTTGELF
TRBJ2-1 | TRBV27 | ASSLSLASSYNEQF
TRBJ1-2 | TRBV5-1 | ASSFGDSDYGYT
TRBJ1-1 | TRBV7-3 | ASSPTGFDTEAF
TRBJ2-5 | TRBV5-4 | ASSLMGTEETQY
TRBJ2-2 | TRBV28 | ASSPRTDGELF
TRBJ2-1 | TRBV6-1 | ASSQLADSWVGEQF
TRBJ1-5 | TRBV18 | ASSPKVSQGPNQPQH
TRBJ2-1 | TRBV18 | ASSPPGQGNEQF
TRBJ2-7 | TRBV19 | ASSITPDQEQY
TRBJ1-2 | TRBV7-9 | ASSLGPTRRSTAGGYT
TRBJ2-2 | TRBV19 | ASSPGHNTGELF
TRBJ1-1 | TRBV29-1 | SVYTGGTEAF
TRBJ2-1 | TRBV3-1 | ASSQEPPGLAGRNEQF
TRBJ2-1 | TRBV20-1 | SATSFGASGHNEQF
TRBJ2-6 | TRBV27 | ASSSLSGTGRFAGANVLT
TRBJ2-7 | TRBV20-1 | SAKIPGLAGGYYEQY
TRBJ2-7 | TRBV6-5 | ASSYQGLSYEQY
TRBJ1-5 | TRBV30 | AYDTEANQPQH
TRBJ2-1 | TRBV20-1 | SARVKGRLDEQF
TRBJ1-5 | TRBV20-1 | SARAGLADRRGPQH
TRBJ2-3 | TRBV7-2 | ASSFLLAGFTDTQY